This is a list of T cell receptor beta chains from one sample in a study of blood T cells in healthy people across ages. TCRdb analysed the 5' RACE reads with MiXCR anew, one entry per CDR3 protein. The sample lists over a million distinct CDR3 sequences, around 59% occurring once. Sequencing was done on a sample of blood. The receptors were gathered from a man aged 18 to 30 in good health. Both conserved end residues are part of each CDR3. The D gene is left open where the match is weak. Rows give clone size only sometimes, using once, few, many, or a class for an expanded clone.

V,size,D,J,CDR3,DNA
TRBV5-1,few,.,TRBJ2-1,CASSGYPEQFF,TGCGCCAGCAGCGGGTACCCAGAGCAGTTCTTC
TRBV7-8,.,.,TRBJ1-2,CASSSLRLESYGYTF,TGTGCCAGCAGCTCCCTGCGTTTGGAGTCCTATGGCTACACCTTC
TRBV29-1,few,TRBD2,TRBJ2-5,CSVELGGQYF,TGCAGCGTTGAGTTGGGAGGGCAGTACTTC
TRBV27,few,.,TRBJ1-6,CASSFVQGRAPLHF,TGTGCCAGCAGTTTCGTGCAGGGAAGGGCACCCCTCCACTTT
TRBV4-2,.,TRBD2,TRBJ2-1,CASSPLLAGMREQFF,TGTGCCAGCAGCCCTCTACTAGCGGGGATGCGTGAGCAGTTCTTC
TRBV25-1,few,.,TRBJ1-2,CASSTGASRRGYTF,TGTGCCAGCAGTACAGGAGCCTCTCGAAGGGGCTACACCTTC
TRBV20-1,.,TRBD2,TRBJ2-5,CSASGRSGGVQETQYF,TGCAGTGCCAGCGGGCGGTCGGGGGGGGTCCAAGAGACCCAGTACTTC
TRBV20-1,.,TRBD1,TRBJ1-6,CSASEDRGPHNSPLHF,TGCAGTGCTAGTGAGGACAGGGGGCCCCATAATTCACCCCTCCACTTT
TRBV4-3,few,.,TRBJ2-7,CASSRYHGNYEQYF,TGCGCCAGCAGCCGGTACCATGGGAACTACGAGCAGTACTTC
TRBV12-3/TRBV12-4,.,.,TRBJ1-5,CASSRGTANQPQHF,TGTGCCAGCAGTCGGGGAACGGCGAATCAGCCCCAGCATTTT
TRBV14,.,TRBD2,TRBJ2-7,CASSQESSGLYNEQYF,TGTGCCAGCAGCCAAGAATCTAGCGGACTTTACAATGAGCAGTACTTC
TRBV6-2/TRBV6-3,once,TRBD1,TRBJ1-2,CASTQGAIGYTF,TGTGCCAGCACCCAGGGGGCGATCGGCTACACCTTC
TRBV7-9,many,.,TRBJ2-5,CAPVLIRRETQYF,TGTGCCCCGGTCCTCATAAGGAGAGAGACCCAGTACTTC
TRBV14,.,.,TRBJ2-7,CASSRLYNEQYF,TGTGCCAGCAGCCGACTGTACAATGAGCAGTACTTC
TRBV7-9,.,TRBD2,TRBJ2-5,CASSFPRRLAEETQYF,TGTGCCAGCAGCTTCCCCCGTAGGCTAGCGGAAGAGACCCAGTACTTC
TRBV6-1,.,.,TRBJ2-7,CASVRERGEQYF,TGTGCCAGCGTACGGGAGCGAGGCGAGCAGTACTTC
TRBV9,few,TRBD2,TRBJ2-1,CASSLAGIDEQFF,TGTGCCAGCAGCTTAGCGGGAATCGATGAGCAGTTCTTC
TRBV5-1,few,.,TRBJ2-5,CASRDRDTSQETQYF,TGCGCCAGCAGGGACCGGGACACGTCGCAAGAGACCCAGTACTTC
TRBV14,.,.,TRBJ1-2,CASSQVLGGVSGYTF,TGTGCCAGCAGCCAAGTACTAGGGGGTGTGTCCGGCTACACCTTC
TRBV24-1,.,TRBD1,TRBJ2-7,CATSDSSGGLYEQYF,TGTGCCACCAGTGATTCTTCAGGGGGCTTGTACGAGCAGTACTTC
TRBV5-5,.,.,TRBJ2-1,CASSLAPLEQFF,TGTGCCAGCAGCTTGGCTCCCCTTGAGCAGTTCTTC
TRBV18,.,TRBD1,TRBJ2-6,CASSPLDFFRDRSSGANVLTF,TGTGCCAGCTCACCACTAGACTTTTTCCGGGACAGAAGCTCTGGGGCCAACGTCCTGACTTTC
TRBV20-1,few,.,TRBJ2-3,CSATQTPTDTQYF,TGCAGTGCAACGCAAACCCCCACAGATACGCAGTATTTT
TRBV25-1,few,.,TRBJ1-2,CASSDLTYGYTF,TGTGCCAGCAGTGATCTAACCTATGGCTACACCTTC
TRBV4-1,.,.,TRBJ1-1,CASSHFQGKTFF,TGCGCCAGCAGCCATTTTCAGGGGAAGACTTTCTTT
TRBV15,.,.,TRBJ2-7,CATSSGTSSWGDEQYF,TGTGCCACCAGCAGCGGAACTTCTAGTTGGGGCGACGAGCAGTACTTC
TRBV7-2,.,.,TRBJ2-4,CASSFFTSGAQPYF,TGTGCCAGCAGCTTCTTCACTTCGGGGGCACAACCGTACTTC
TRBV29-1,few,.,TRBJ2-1,CSVSGSSLYNEQFF,TGCAGCGTCTCCGGGAGTTCCTTGTACAATGAGCAGTTCTTC
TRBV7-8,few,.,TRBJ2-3,CASSLFAGLTSTDTQYF,TGTGCCAGCAGCTTGTTCGCAGGACTTACAAGCACAGATACGCAGTATTTT
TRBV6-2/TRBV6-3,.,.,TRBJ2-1,CASKPGAGEQFF,TGTGCCAGCAAGCCGGGGGCTGGTGAGCAGTTCTTC
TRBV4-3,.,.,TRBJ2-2,CASSQAGAGGELFF,TGCGCCAGCAGCCAGGCAGGGGCGGGCGGGGAGCTGTTTTTT
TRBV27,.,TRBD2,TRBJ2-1,CASSSAAGGLSEQFF,TGTGCCAGCAGTTCCGCAGCGGGGGGGCTTAGTGAGCAGTTCTTC
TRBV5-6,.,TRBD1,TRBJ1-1,CASSLGQGWIEAFF,TGTGCCAGCAGCTTGGGACAGGGCTGGATTGAAGCTTTCTTT
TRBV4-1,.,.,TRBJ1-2,CASSQAPGSGYTF,TGCGCCAGCAGCCAAGCTCCAGGTTCTGGCTACACCTTC
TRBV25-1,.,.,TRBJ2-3,CASSDTGRRIDTQYF,TGTGCCAGCAGTGACACAGGCCGAAGGATAGATACGCAGTATTTT
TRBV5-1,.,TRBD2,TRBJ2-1,CASSLAGGQYEQFF,TGCGCCAGCAGCTTGGCGGGAGGGCAGTATGAGCAGTTCTTC
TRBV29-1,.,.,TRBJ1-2,CSVEAGGDYGYTF,TGCAGCGTTGAAGCAGGCGGTGACTATGGCTACACCTTC
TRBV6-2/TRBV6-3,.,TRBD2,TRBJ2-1,CASAPLPPRAGGRNEQFF,TGTGCCAGCGCCCCCCTCCCTCCCCGAGCGGGGGGAAGAAATGAGCAGTTCTTC
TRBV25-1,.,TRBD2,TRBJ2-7,CASSDTGTRSGEQYF,TGTGCCAGCAGTGACACAGGGACTAGATCTGGCGAGCAGTACTTC
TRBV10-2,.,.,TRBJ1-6,CASGERGVENSPLHF,TGCGCCAGCGGGGAGAGGGGGGTAGAAAATTCACCCCTCCACTTT
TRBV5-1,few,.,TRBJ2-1,CASRVWIQSGNNEQFF,TGCGCCAGCAGGGTTTGGATACAGTCCGGAAACAATGAGCAGTTCTTC
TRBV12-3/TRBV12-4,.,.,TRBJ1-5,CASSWVGVQPQHF,TGTGCCAGCAGTTGGGTAGGTGTTCAGCCCCAGCATTTT
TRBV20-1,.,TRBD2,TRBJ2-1,CSAILAGLYNEQFF,TGCAGTGCTATTCTAGCGGGACTCTACAATGAGCAGTTCTTC
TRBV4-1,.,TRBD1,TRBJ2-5,CASSQIQGQQETQYF,TGCGCCAGCAGCCAAATTCAGGGACAGCAAGAGACCCAGTACTTC
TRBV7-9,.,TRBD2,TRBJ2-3,CASSLVLAGSDTQYF,TGTGCCAGCAGCTTAGTACTAGCGGGATCGGATACGCAGTATTTT
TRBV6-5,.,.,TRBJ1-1,CASSYRAGTEAFF,TGTGCCAGCAGTTACAGGGCAGGCACTGAAGCTTTCTTT